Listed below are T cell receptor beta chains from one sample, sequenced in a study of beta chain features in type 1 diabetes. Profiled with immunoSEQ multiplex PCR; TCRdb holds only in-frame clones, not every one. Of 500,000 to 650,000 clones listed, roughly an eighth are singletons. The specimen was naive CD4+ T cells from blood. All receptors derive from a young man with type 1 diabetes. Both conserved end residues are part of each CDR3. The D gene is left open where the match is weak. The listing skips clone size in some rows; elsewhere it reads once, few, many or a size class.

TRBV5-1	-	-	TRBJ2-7	TGCGCCAGCAGCCCAACCACCGACCCGAGCTCCTACGAGCAGTACTTC	CASSPTTDPSSYEQYF
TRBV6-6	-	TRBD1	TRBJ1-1	TGTGCCACCGGACAGGAGGCTTTCTTT	CATGQEAFF
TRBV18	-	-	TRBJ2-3	TGTGCCAGCTCACCAGCTCATATCACAGATACGCAGTATTTT	CASSPAHITDTQYF
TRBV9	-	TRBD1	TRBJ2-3	TGTGCCAGCAGCCTTCGGGACAGGGGGCAGGGTACGCAGTATTTT	CASSLRDRGQGTQYF
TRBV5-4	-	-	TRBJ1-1	TGTGCCAGCATTCTGGGGGGGAGCAACACTGAAGCTTTCTTT	CASILGGSNTEAFF
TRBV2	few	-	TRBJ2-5	TGTGCCAGCAGGCTCCGGGCCCAGTACTTC	CASRLRAQYF
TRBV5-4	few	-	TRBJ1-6	TGTGCCAGCAGCCGGCCGGCAATCGGGTCACCCCTCCACTTT	CASSRPAIGSPLHF
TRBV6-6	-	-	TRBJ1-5	TGTGCCAGCATCCTTACCCGAGGCAATCAGCCCCAGCATTTT	CASILTRGNQPQHF
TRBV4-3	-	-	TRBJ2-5	TGCGCCAGCAGCCAAGACAGGCAAGAGACCCAGTACTTC	CASSQDRQETQYF
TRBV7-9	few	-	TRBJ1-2	TGTGCCAGCAGACCTGACAGAAATTATGGCTACACCTTC	CASRPDRNYGYTF
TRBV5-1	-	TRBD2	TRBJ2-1	TGCGCCAGCAGCGTAGAGCGGGGGGTCCCCAATGAGCAGTTCTTC	CASSVERGVPNEQFF
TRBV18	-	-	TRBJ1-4	TGTGCCAGCTCTCTGGACAACCCTGATACAGGAAAACTGTTTTTT	CASSLDNPDTGKLFF
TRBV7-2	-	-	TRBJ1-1	TGTGCCAGCAGCTTGCAAGAGAACACTGAAGCTTTCTTT	CASSLQENTEAFF
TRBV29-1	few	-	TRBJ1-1	TGCAGCGTTGATCAGTCGGGGGGCTCTGGGGCTTTCTTT	CSVDQSGGSGAFF
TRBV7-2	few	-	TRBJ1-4	TGTGCCAGCAGCTTAGACCGTGGAAAACTGTTTTTT	CASSLDRGKLFF
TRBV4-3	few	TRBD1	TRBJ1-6	TGCGCCAGCAGCCAAGAGCGGGGAGACAGGGCGGGATCACCCCTCCACTTT	CASSQERGDRAGSPLHF
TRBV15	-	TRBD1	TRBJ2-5	TGTGCCACCAGCAGAGATCTTAGGGGACAGGGGACGAAGGGGACCCAGTACTTC	CATSRDLRGQGTKGTQYF
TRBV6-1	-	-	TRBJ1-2	TGTGCCAGCAGTGGAACCCAGAACTATGGCTACACCTTC	CASSGTQNYGYTF
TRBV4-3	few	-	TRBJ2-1	TGCGCCAGCAGCCAAGATATCGACCAACGGACGTACAATGAGCAGTTCTTC	CASSQDIDQRTYNEQFF
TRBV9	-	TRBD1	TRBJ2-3	TGTGCCAGCACCCTACAGGGGTCTCCCACAGATACGCAGTATTTT	CASTLQGSPTDTQYF
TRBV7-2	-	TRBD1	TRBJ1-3	TGTGCCAGCAGCTTCTCCGACAGGGTTCTCCACACCATATATTTT	CASSFSDRVLHTIYF
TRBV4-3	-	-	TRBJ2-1	TGCGCCAGCAGCAAAAACAGGTACTCCTACAATGAGCAGTTCTTC	CASSKNRYSYNEQFF
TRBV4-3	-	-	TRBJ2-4	TGCGCCAGCAGCCAAGATTACCCAAACGGTGGAAAAAACATTCAGTACTTC	CASSQDYPNGGKNIQYF
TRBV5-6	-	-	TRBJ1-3	TGTGCCAGCATTCCGTCTAGTCTCTCTGGAAACACCATATATTTT	CASIPSSLSGNTIYF
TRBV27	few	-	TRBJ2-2	TGTGCCAGCAATGGGTTCGGCACCGGGGAGCTGTTTTTT	CASNGFGTGELFF
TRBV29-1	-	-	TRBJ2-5	TGCAGCGCGGAGGGGGTGGGGGAGACCCAGTACTTC	CSAEGVGETQYF
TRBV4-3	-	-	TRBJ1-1	TGCGCCAGCAGCCAAGTCGGGCGGAGGGAAGCTTTCTTT	CASSQVGRREAFF
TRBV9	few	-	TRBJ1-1	TGTGCCAGCAGCGCGACAGGAGGGAACACTGAAGCTTTCTTT	CASSATGGNTEAFF
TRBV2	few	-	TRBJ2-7	TGTGCCAGCAGCGGCCGGGGGTCCGCGCTGTCCTACGAGCAGTACTTC	CASSGRGSALSYEQYF
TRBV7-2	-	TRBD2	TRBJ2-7	TGTGCCAGCCCCGCGGGCCCGGGACTAGCGGACTCCTACGAGCAGTACTTC	CASPAGPGLADSYEQYF
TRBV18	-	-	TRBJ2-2	TGTGCCAGCTCACCAGAGGAAGTCATCACCGGGGAGCTGTTTTTT	CASSPEEVITGELFF
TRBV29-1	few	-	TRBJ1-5	TGCAGCGTTGTCTTAAATGGAGGGATCGGCAATCAGCCCCAGCATTTT	CSVVLNGGIGNQPQHF
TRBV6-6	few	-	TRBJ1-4	TGTGCCAGCAGTTACCAGGACGGAGCGAGGGAAAAACTGTTTTTT	CASSYQDGAREKLFF
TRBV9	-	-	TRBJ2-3	TGTGCCAGCAGCGTCGCCCAGGACACAGATACGCAGTATTTT	CASSVAQDTDTQYF
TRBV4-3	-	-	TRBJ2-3	TGCGCCAGCAGCCAAATTCGGCCAGGGGGGACAGATACGCAGTATTTT	CASSQIRPGGTDTQYF
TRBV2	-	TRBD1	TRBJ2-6	TGTGCCAGCAGTCCCTTTAGGACAGGGAAGGCCCTGGTCAGGGCCAACGTCCTGACTTTC	CASSPFRTGKALVRANVLTF
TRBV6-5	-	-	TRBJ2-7	TGTGCCTGTGGGTACACAGGGAGCTACGAGCAGTACTTC	CACGYTGSYEQYF
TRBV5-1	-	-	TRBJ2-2	TGCGCCAGCAGTATTATGGTACAGGATAACACCGGGGAGCTGTTTTTT	CASSIMVQDNTGELFF
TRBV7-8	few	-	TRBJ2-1	TGTGCCAGCAGCTTAGTCGGGGTTGGGCCGGCAAATGAGCAGTTCTTC	CASSLVGVGPANEQFF
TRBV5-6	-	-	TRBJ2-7	TGTGCCAGCACCACCTCGTGGGTATCCTACGAGCAGTACTTC	CASTTSWVSYEQYF
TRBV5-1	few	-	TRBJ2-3	TGCGCCAGCAGCAGGACGGAGGGTTTAGATACGCAGTATTTT	CASSRTEGLDTQYF